The clone carrying this T cell receptor beta chain was counted many times. The target antigen is unknown. This sample is part of a study of T cells in Graves' hyperthyroidism and ophthalmopathy. Overall study: Peripheral blood was taken when the disease was first diagnosed, before any treatment began. Findings and limits, study-wide: Ophthalmopathy was told apart from stable hyperthyroidism by a 13 V-J model.

Trimming pared 4 bases from V and 10 bases from J, leaving 21 bases between. The germline V gene encodes CDR1 KGHDR and CDR2 SFDVKD. The CDR3 has 15 residues. TCR beta CDR3 region amplification was performed from RNA transcripts. First-round RT-PCR of the TCR CDR3 relied on the HTBI primer set. TCRdb reprocessed the multiplex PCR reads with MiXCR, giving one entry per CDR3 protein. This sample carries fewer than 850,000 distinct CDR3 sequences, roughly 17% of them seen once, and the ten largest clones take roughly 16%. An absence of ophthalmopathy progression within 18 months meant stable Graves' hyperthyroidism.

Sequencing input: blood. The chain recombines TRBV24-1 with TRBJ1-2; tentative D call: TRBD1 (5 bases). This TCR was recovered from a man aged 50 or older with Graves' hyperthyroidism. The CDR3 is CATSEGGTAKKDYTF. For the CDR3, the DNA is TGTGCCACCAGTGAAGGAGGGACGGCGAAAAAGGACTACACCTTC.